The 12 T cell receptor beta chains presented below share a single source sample, sequenced in a study of regulatory T cells in long-lasting Graves disease. Relying on iRepertoire HTBI primers and Arm-PCR of CDR3 regions, the team built TCR beta libraries. In TCRdb, the multiplex PCR reads were re-called with MiXCR into one record per CDR3 protein. The table has under 250,000 distinct CDR3 sequences, roughly 21% seen once. The time point here: newly diagnosed GD, antithyroid drugs for less than 3 months. Extracted RNA from PBMCs served as the source of the TCR library. The specimen was peripheral blood mononuclear cells (PBMCs), collected at new diagnosis, from a patient treated with antithyroid drugs. Receptors were obtained from a female donor with Graves disease.

This clonotype was seen many times. This chain joins TRBV11-2 and TRBJ2-2; tentatively, D is TRBD2 (5 bases). Trimming shortened V by 5 bases and J by 6 bases, and 13 bases separated the two germline ends. The length of the CDR3 is 14 residues. Looked up from germline, CDR1 is SGHAT and CDR2 is FQNNGV. The CDR3 is CASSRTGRAGELFF. Here the CDR3 DNA reads TGTGCCAGCAGCCGGACTGGGCGGGCCGGGGAGCTGTTTTTT.

On this clonotype itself: A far larger clone is only one base removed, so a read error is likely. The rearrangement joins TRBV12-3 or TRBV12-4 to TRBJ2-5; 7 nucleotides line up with TRBD1. The CDR3 runs to 14 residues. Losses at the gene ends were 7 bases for V and 11 bases for J; bases not matched to a gene: 16. For the CDR3, the DNA is TGTGCCAGCACCGGTGGGACAGTTTACAATGAGCAGTACTTC. This codes for CASTGGTVYNEQYF.

This clonotype has a count of ten or more. The genes are TRBV6-1 and TRBJ2-7, with 13 positions matching TRBD2. Per the germline V gene, CDR1 is MNHNS and CDR2 is SASEGT. V trimming: 6 bases; J trimming: 5 bases; junction bases outside the gene matches: 16. This CDR3 region has 18 residues. Here the CDR3 DNA reads TGTGCCAGCAGCCCGCGGACTAGCGGGGGAAAAACCCGCCACGAGCAGTACTTC. It specifies CASSPRTSGGKTRHEQYF.

This clonotype is a singleton in its sample. The rearrangement links TRBV7-2 to TRBJ2-1; 10 bases line up with TRBD2. V trimming: 7 bases; J trimming: 9 bases; junction bases outside the gene matches: 9. CDR3 length: 14 amino acids. Germline-derived CDR1 and CDR2 are SGHTA and FQGNSA. CDR3: CASTMTSGLGEQFF. DNA for the CDR3: TGTGCCAGCACCATGACTAGCGGGTTAGGTGAGCAGTTCTTC.

This clonotype was counted ten times or more. The chain carries TRBV2 and TRBJ2-7, with D perhaps matching TRBD1 (5 bases). Germline values: CDR1 SNHLY, CDR2 FYNNEI. V lost 3 bases and J 3 bases, leaving 15 bases between the germline ends. The CDR3 runs to 15 residues. CDR3 sequence reads: CASSDDQGYDYEQYF. CDR3 DNA: TGTGCCAGCAGTGACGACCAGGGATACGACTACGAGCAGTACTTC.

To note about this clonotype: This is likely an artifact of a read error, given a far larger clone one base away. The DNA for the CDR3 is TGTGCCAGCAGTGAAGCGGGACAGGCGTCCTACGAGCAGCACTTC. Its protein product is CASSEAGQASYEQHF. The genes are TRBV7-9 and TRBJ2-7; a possible D gene is TRBD1 (8 bases). This CDR3 has 15 amino acids. Germline loops: CDR1 SEHNR, CDR2 FQNEAQ (reference sequence).

This clonotype has just one count. The genes are TRBV28 and TRBJ2-7, with 7 nucleotides matching TRBD1. Germline lookup yields CDR1 MDHEN and CDR2 SYDVKM. The CDR3 covers 15 residues. The V segment lost 5 bases and the J segment 5 bases; nucleotides outside the gene matches: 12. The CDR3 sequence is CASSPPGTADHEQYF. CDR3 sequence (DNA): TGTGCCAGCAGTCCCCCCGGGACAGCAGACCACGAGCAGTACTTC.

This clonotype was observed at least ten times. The rearrangement links TRBV29-1 to TRBJ2-7, with no clear D. Trimming took 5 bases from V and 2 from J, leaving 7 bases between them. Germline V gene data show CDR1 as SQVTM and CDR2 as ANQGSEA. The CDR3 runs 11 residues. CDR3 in DNA: TGCAGCGTTTCGGTAACCTACGAGCAGTACTTC. Encoded protein: CSVSVTYEQYF.

This clonotype was detected a few times. J is TRBJ2-3 and V is TRBV19; a possible D gene is TRBD1 (7 bases). This CDR3 is built from 15 residues. The V and J ends lost 7 bases and 0 bases respectively, with 14 bases between them. CDR1 and CDR2 from the germline V gene are LNHDA and SQIVND (reference sequence). CDR3 DNA sequence: TGTGCCAGTACAGGGGGGACACAGAGCACAGATACGCAGTATTTT. Translated: CASTGGTQSTDTQYF.

This clonotype was seen repeatedly, ten times or more. The V gene is TRBV27, the J gene TRBJ1-2; TRBD1 is a possible D gene (5 bases). The CDR3 has 16 residues. The V and J ends lost 0 bases and 5 bases respectively, with 16 bases between them. Per germline, CDR1 MNHEY and CDR2 SMNVEV (reference sequence). CDR3 nucleotides: TGTGCCAGCAGTTTATCGGGTAGGGGTGTATGGTATGGCTACACCTTC. Its translation is CASSLSGRGVWYGYTF.

This clonotype was counted ten times or more. The chain is built from TRBV5-6 and TRBJ2-4, with D perhaps matching TRBD2 (5 bases). CDR3 length: 14 residues. In germline, CDR1 is SGHDT, CDR2 YYEEEE. Trimming left V 0 bases short and J 3 bases short, with 7 bases between. CDR3 coding DNA: TGTGCCAGCAGCTTGGCAGGAGGCAAAAACATTCAGTACTTC. Translated, it gives CASSLAGGKNIQYF.

Many counts were recorded for this clonotype. This rearrangement joins TRBV7-2 to TRBJ2-7; TRBD2 might be the D (5 bases). The CDR3 totals 15 residues. Germline loops: CDR1 SGHTA, CDR2 FQGNSA. The V and J ends lost 5 bases and 2 bases respectively, with 16 bases between them. CDR3 nucleotides: TGTGCCAGCAGCCACAGCGGCCTACCTACCTACGAGCAGTACTTC. It codes for CASSHSGLPTYEQYF.